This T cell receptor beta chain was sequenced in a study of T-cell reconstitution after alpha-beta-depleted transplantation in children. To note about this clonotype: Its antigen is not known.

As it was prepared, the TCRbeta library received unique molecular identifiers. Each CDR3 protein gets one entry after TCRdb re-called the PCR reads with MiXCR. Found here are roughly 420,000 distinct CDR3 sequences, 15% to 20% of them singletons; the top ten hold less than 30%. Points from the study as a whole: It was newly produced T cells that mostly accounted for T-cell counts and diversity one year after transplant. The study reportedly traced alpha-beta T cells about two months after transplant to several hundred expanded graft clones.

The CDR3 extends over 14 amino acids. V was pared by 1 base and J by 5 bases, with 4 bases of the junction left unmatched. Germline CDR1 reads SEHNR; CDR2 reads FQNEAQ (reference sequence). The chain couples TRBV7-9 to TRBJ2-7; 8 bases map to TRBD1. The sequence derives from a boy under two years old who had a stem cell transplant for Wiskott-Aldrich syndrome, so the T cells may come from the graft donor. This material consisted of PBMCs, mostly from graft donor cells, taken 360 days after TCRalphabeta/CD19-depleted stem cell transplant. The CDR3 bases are TGTGCCAGCAGCTTAGGACAGGGGAAGAACGAGCAGTACTTC. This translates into CASSLGQGKNEQYF. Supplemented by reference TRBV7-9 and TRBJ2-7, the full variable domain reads DTGVSQNPRHKITKRGQNVTFRCDPISEHNRLYWYRQTLGQGPEFLTYFQNEAQLEKSRLLSDRFSAERPKGSFSTLEIQRTEQGDSAMYLCASSLGQGKNEQYFGPGTRLTVT.